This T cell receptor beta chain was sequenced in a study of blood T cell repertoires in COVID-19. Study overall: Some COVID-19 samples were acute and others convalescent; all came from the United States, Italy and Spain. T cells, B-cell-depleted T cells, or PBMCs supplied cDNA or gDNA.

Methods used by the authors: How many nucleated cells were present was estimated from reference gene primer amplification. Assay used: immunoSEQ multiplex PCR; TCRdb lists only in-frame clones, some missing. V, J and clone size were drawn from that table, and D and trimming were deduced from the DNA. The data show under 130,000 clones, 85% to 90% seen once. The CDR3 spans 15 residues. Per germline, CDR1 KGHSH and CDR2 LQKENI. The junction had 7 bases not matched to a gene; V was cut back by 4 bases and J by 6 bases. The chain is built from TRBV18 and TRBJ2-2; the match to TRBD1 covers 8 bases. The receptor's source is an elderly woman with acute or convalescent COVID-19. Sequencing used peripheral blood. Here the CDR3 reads CASSQRQGTAGELFF. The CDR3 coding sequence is TGTGCCAGCTCACAGAGACAGGGGACGGCCGGGGAGCTGTTTTTT.